The text below deals with one T cell receptor (beta chain). This entry comes from a study of control samples from healthy donors and cancer patients. V gave up 4 bases and J gave up 1 base, with 12 bases separating them. Per the germline V gene, CDR1 is SGHDT and CDR2 is YYEEEE. This CDR3 is 15 amino acids long. Clones were read by immunoSEQ multiplex PCR, and TCRdb kept only the in-frame ones, dropping some. The data contain over 110,000 clones, about 88% of them seen just once; the ten biggest clones take up 8.5% to 9.5%. The material sequenced was blood. The genes are TRBV5-6 and TRBJ1-3; the D gene is possibly TRBD1 (6 bases). The clonotype originates from a woman between 25 and 40 years old in good health. The CDR3 DNA reads TGTGCCAGCAGCCCTAAGACAGGATCTGGAAACACCATATATTTT. Amino acid sequence: CASSPKTGSGNTIYF. Supplemented by reference TRBV5-6 and TRBJ1-3, the full variable domain reads DAGVTQSPTHLIKTRGQQVTLRCSPKSGHDTVSWYQQALGQGPQFIFQYYEEEERQRGNFPDRFSGHQFPNYSSELNVNALLLGDSALYLCASSPKTGSGNTIYFGEGSWLTVV.